The source of this TCR beta chain is a study of shared clonotypes between healthy human individuals (dated by TCRdb to 2019 to 2021). Study-level background: Three men and a couple of women, aged 18 to 49 years, made up the cohort. Per donor, three plates each were used for CD4 naive and CD4 memory, two for CD8 naive, and one for CD8 memory. To estimate repertoire size and how much clonotype sharing occurs between individuals, the study deeply sequenced the blood TCR repertoires of five healthy adults. To increase sequencing depth and limit assay-specific biases, TCR repertoire library preparation and sequencing were carried out by different laboratories using diverse techniques. Each donor's leukapheresis produced roughly between about 0.8 and 10 billion PBMCs. Points the paper makes about the study in general: Larger estimated clonotype richness was generally found for naive subsets than for memory subsets. Sampling was restricted to blood, and TCR repertoires in tissues likely differ from the TCR repertoires found in blood. The genetic and exposure-history diversity represented was limited by the small number of donors. Clonotypes shared by all four sorted-subset donors showed higher generation probabilities than non-shared clonotypes. Around 5% of naive CD4, more than 3% of naive CD8, approximately 2% of memory CD4, and less than 0.45% of memory CD8 clonotypes were shared across a few donors. Even with the large sequencing depth, rarefaction of the sorted-subset datasets indicated that sequencing was incomplete. Pairwise subsampling indicated that sequencing depth was expected to affect the degree of clonotype sharing among donors.

Using the deep immunoSEQ assay, TCR CDR3 regions were amplified from genomic DNA by multiplex PCR. Extracted genomic DNA from each cell subset was distributed evenly across all wells of several immunoSEQ 96-well plates, and each plate was treated as a replicate. For sorted subsets, 150 to 200 ng genomic DNA, equal to some 30,000 T cell genomes, was loaded into each replicate PCR. Purified libraries were quantified with a Qubit 3.0 fluorometer, sized on a Bioanalyzer 2100, and re-quantified with the KAPA Library Quantification kit. Each immunoSEQ 96-well plate was sequenced on its own single-read 150-cycle Illumina NextSeq 550 flow cell. The authors' analysis ran thus. The immunoSEQ output contained only junctional sequences without quality scores, so filtering could not match that applied to full-length reads. To assign V/J genes and CDR3, sequences were annotated using PyIR, a Python wrapper for IgBLAST v1.9, with IMGT germline references. Reads were removed for weak V/J assignments (E-value above 1e-6), missing CDR3, stop codons, out-of-frame junctions, or ambiguous translated residues. V3J clonotypes were defined as sequences sharing the same inferred V gene, J gene, and CDR3 amino acid sequence. To compute the percentage overlap between repertoires, the number of shared unique clonotypes was divided by the size of the smaller repertoire. Three approaches were used to assess repertoire richness: RTK rarefaction, the Chao1 estimator, and Recon v2.1 estimates of unobserved clonotypes. Generation probabilities for all TCRbeta clonotypes obtained by the gDNA method from four donors were computed using OLGA. Here the immuneACCESS table is served through TCRdb, limited to in-frame sequences with V and J called. Missing clones are a known gap in these copies; in checked studies unresolved V genes cover under half, and the rest lacks a known reason. That table is the source of V, J and clone size, and D and trimming were worked out from the DNA. The sample table holds over 2,000,000 clones, of which 90% to 95% were seen once. Of the sample, about 1.7% is held by the ten largest clones.

Concerning this clone: Its antigen specificity is not known. No much larger clone exists at a distance of one base, and base qualities are not known.

The germline V gene (reference sequence) supplies CDR1 LNHDA and CDR2 SQIVND. There are 14 amino acids in the CDR3, from cysteine to phenylalanine inclusive. Solely the CDR3 DNA is kept, with 42 bases framed from the first base. Deletion took 5 bases off V and 2 bases off J, with a span of 13 bases between the germline ends. CD8 naive samples were obtained by positive selection for CCR7 among CD45RO-negative cells, yielding a CD45RA+CCR7+ population from which TemRA cells were excluded. Healthy HIV-negative adults with no recently reported acute infections or vaccinations were included as donors. All donors were Caucasian adults living in Nashville, Tennessee, USA. After blood collection by leukapheresis, PBMCs were isolated using Ficoll-Histopaque density gradient centrifugation and then cryopreserved in the vapor phase of liquid nitrogen. Purity and quantity of every magnetically sorted T cell population were checked by analytical flow cytometry. From each sorted fraction, genomic DNA was isolated and quantified by UV absorbance on a Nanodrop 2000c.

The sequence derives from a man aged 18 to 30 in good health. Some clones in this sample may be carry-over from other donors' samples. The chain is assembled from TRBV19 and TRBJ2-7, with the D gene too uncertain to name. The sequencing input was naive CD8+ T cells from PBMCs. What this sample's cell subset or site label stands for: CD45RA+CCR7+. The CDR3 region: CASSLLDGAYEQYF. Here is the DNA: TGTGCCAGTAGTCTCCTGGACGGTGCCTACGAGCAGTACTTC.